Listed here is a single T cell receptor (beta chain). Sequencing was performed with immunoSEQ multiplex PCR; in TCRdb, only in-frame clones are kept and a portion is missing. The data contain around 61,000 clones, about 90% of them singletons. This record comes from a study of T cell changes during pregnancy in multiple sclerosis. Sequences were derived from peripheral blood, sampled in the third trimester of pregnancy. The origin of this receptor is a female donor in good health, enrolled as a control in a pregnancy study.

In DNA, the CDR3 is TGTGCCAGCAGCTTTGACGGGAGCAATCAGCCCCAGCATTTT. It encodes CASSFDGSNQPQHF. This chain joins TRBV7-9 and TRBJ1-5; D not certain. V dropped 3 bases and J dropped 1 base, with 7 bases sitting between them. The CDR3 loop spans 14 amino acids. CDR1 and CDR2 (germline): SEHNR, FQNEAQ (reference sequence).